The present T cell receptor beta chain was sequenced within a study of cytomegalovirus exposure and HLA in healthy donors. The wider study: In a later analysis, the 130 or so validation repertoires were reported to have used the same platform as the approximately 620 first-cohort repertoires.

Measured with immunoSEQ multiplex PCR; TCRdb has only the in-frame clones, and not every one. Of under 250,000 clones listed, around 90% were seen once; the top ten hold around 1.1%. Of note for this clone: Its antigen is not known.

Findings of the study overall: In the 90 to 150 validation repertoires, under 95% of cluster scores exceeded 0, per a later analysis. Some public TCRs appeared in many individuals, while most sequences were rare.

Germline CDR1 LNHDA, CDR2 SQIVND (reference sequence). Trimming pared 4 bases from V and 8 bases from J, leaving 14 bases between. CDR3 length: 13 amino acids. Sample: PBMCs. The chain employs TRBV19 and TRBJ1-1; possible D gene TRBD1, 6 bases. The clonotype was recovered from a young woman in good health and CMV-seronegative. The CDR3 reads CASSNGVDREAFF. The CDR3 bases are TGTGCCAGTAGTAACGGGGTCGACAGGGAAGCTTTCTTT.